This T cell receptor (beta chain) originates from a study of Ad26.COV2.S vaccination and SARS-CoV-2 variants. Study-wide background: This donor came from the COV1001 trial of Ad26.COV2.S. General study results and limits: The TCR breadth and depth analyses may have understated or missed part of the total T cell responses.

The CDR3 loop spans 16 amino acids. With 3 bases removed from V and 3 bases from J, the gap between germline ends came to 16 bases. Per germline, CDR1 KGHSH and CDR2 LQKENI. Here immunoSEQ multiplex PCR was the method, and the copy in TCRdb shows in-frame clones only, minus some. The sample holds around 270,000 clones, roughly 89% seen once. On this clone: Antigen unknown.

Treatment indicated: 15 to 20 received Ad26.COV2.S at low or high dose, single or two shots; 5 received placebo; per-sample allocation not given. After the first vaccine or placebo injection, samples were drawn on day 63. The TCR comes from a person between 18 and 59 years old who received the Ad26.COV2.S COVID-19 vaccine or a placebo. The sequenced sample was peripheral blood, obtained in a trial of Ad26.COV2.S vaccine versus placebo. The V gene is TRBV18, the J gene TRBJ2-3; a weak D match, TRBD1 (6 bases). CDR3 nucleotides: TGTGCCAGCTCACCCTCAACAGGGAAAGGAACAGATACGCAGTATTTT. Protein product: CASSPSTGKGTDTQYF.